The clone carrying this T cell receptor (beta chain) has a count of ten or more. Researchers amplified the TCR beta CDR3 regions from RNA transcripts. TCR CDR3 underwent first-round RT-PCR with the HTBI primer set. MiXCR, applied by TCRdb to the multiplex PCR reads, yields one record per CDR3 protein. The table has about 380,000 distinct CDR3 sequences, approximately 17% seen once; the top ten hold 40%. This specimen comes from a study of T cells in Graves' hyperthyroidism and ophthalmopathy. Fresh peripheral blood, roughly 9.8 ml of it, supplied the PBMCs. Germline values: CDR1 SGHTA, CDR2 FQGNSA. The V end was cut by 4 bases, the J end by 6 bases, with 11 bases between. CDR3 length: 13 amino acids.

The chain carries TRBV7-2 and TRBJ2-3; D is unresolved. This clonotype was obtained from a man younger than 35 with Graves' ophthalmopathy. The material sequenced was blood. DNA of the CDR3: TGTGCCAGCAGCTCTATGAATGGGGATACGCAGTATTTT. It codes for CASSSMNGDTQYF. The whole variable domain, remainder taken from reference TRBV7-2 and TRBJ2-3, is GAGVSQSPSNKVTEKGKDVELRCDPISGHTALYWYRQSLGQGLEFLIYFQGNSAPDKSGLPSDRFSAERTGGSVSTLTIQRTQQEDSAVYLCASSSMNGDTQYFGPGTRLTVL.